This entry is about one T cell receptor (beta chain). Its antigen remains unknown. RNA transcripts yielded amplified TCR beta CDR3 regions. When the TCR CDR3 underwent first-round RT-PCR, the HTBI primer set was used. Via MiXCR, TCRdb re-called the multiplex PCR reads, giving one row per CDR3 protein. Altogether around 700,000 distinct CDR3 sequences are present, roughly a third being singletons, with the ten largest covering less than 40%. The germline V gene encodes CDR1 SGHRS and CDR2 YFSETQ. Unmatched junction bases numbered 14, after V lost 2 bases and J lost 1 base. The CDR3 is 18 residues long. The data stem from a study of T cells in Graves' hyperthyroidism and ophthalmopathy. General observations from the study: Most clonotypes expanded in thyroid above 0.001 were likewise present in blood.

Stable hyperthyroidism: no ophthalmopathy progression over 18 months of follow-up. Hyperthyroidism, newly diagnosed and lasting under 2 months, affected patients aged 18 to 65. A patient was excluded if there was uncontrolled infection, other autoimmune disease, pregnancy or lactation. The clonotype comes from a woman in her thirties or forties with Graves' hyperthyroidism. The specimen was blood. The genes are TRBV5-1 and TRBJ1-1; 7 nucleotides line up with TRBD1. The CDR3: CASSFDPISTGQNTEAFF. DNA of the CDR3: TGCGCCAGCAGCTTTGACCCTATTTCGACAGGGCAGAACACTGAAGCTTTCTTT.